This T cell receptor (beta chain) is from a study of technical replicates of blood from a few donors. Assay used: immunoSEQ multiplex PCR; TCRdb lists only in-frame clones, some missing. Among approximately 75,000 clones, approximately 96% were seen once, and the ten largest hold roughly 0.3%. Sequencing input: T cells isolated from PBMCs. This clonotype originated in a human donor in good health.

CDR3 in DNA: TGTGCCAGCGGAAGCGGGGAGACCCAGTACTTC. It is translated as CASGSGETQYF. The gene calls are TRBV2 and TRBJ2-5, with D possibly matching TRBD2 (6 bases). V was pared by 8 bases and J by 5 bases, with 9 bases between. This CDR3 spans 11 amino acids. The germline CDR1 and CDR2 sequences are SNHLY and FYNNEI.